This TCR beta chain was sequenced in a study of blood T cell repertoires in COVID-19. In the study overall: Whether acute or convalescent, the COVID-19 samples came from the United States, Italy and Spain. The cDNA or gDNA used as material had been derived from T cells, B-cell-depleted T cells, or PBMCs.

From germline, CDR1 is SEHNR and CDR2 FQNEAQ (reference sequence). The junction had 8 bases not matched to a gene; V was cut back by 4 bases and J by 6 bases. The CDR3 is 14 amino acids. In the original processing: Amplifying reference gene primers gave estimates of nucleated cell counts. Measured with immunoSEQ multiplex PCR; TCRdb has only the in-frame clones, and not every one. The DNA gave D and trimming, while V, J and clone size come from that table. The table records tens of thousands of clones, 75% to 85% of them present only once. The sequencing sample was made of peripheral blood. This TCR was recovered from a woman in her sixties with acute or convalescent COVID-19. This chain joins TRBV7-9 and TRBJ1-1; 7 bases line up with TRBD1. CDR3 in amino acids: CASSSSQGSPEAFF. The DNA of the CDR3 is TGTGCCAGCAGCTCCTCACAGGGGTCCCCTGAAGCTTTCTTT.